Below, one T cell receptor beta chain is given with its context. Its target is unknown. Generated by immunoSEQ multiplex PCR, the TCRdb table keeps only in-frame clones and is missing some. This table has tens of thousands of clones, 65% to 85% appearing once. This sample was taken from a study of OX40 agonist ivuxolimab in advanced cancers. Overall study context: Those treated in dose escalation had hepatocellular carcinoma, melanoma, renal cell cancer or head and neck cancer. Study-wide results and caveats: Also showing low normalized T-cell clonal expansion were some of the nonresponders. At 0.1 to 3.0 mg/kg and by week 6, clonal expansion occurred in CD4+ and CD8+ blood T cells.

This CDR3 has 15 amino acids. Unmatched junction bases numbered 9, after V lost 4 bases and J lost 6 bases. Germline V gives CDR1 LNHDA, CDR2 SQIVND (reference sequence). This specimen was CD4+ or CD8+ T cells sorted from blood, taken in a trial of the OX40 agonist ivuxolimab. V gene TRBV19 combines with J gene TRBJ1-1, with 9 bases identical to TRBD1. The TCR comes from an adult with an advanced solid tumor such as melanoma, head and neck, liver or kidney cancer. Here the CDR3 DNA reads TGTGCCAGTAGTACCGTGGGACAGGGTTTCGCTGAAGCTTTCTTT. Amino acid sequence: CASSTVGQGFAEAFF.